The 23 T cell receptor beta chains below come from one sample, sequenced in a study of blood T cells in healthy people across ages. Then a second PCR, running roughly 7 to 11 cycles, was carried out with a sample-barcoded 5' primer and a J-beta primer mix. Via MiXCR, TCRdb re-called the 5' RACE reads, giving one row per CDR3 protein. The table lists about a million distinct CDR3 sequences, around two fifths of them singletons. Specimen: blood. Receptor source: a man aged 18 to 30 in good health.

This clonotype was counted at least ten times. The chain joins TRBV7-2 to TRBJ1-1; D gene ambiguous. This CDR3 is built from 12 residues. Between the trimmed V and J ends, which lost 9 bases and 1 base, there was a span of 9 bases. Germline V CDR1 and CDR2: SGHTA, FQGNSA. The CDR3 sequence is CASSRGNTEAFF. The CDR3, as DNA: TGTGCCAGTTCAAGAGGGAACACTGAAGCTTTCTTT.

This clonotype is a singleton in its sample. The DNA of the CDR3 is TGTGCCACCAGCACGGGACAGGATTTTTATGGCTACACCTTC. It specifies CATSTGQDFYGYTF. The rearrangement uses TRBV15 and TRBJ1-2; 8 bases align to TRBD1. The trim removed 4 bases at V and 5 bases at J, leaving 6 bases unmatched. The germline V gene has CDR1 LNHNV and CDR2 YYDKDF (reference sequence). The CDR3 loop spans 14 amino acids.

This clonotype was recorded once. The gene calls are TRBV20-1 and TRBJ1-1, with D perhaps TRBD1 (6 bases). V lost 3 bases, J lost 9 bases, and 20 bases lay in between. The CDR3 has 14 amino acids. Looked up from germline, CDR1 is DFQATT and CDR2 is SNEGSKA (reference sequence). The CDR3 DNA is TGCAGTGCTAGTGGGGGGCCCCAAGAGGTTAAAGCTTTCTTT. Translating it yields CSASGGPQEVKAFF.

This clonotype was recorded a few times. CDR3 sequence reads: CASRKRAEAFF. The CDR3 DNA reads TGTGCCAGCAGGAAGAGGGCTGAAGCTTTCTTT. The chain couples TRBV6-2 or TRBV6-3 to TRBJ1-1; D is ambiguous. V lost 6 bases, J lost 6 bases, and 8 bases lay in between. This CDR3 has 11 amino acids. CDR1 MNHEY and CDR2 SVGEGT come from the germline V gene.

This chain connects TRBV6-6 to TRBJ2-7; 8 bases line up with TRBD1. With V trimmed by 7 bases and J by 2 bases, 7 bases remained unmatched. The CDR3 contains 14 residues. In germline, CDR1 is MNHNY, CDR2 SVGAGI (reference sequence). CDR3: CASTWDRPTYEQYF. DNA for the CDR3: TGTGCCAGCACCTGGGACAGGCCAACCTACGAGCAGTACTTC.

V is TRBV14 and J is TRBJ2-1; D gene uncertain. V lost 4 bases and J lost 7, with 8 bases in between. The CDR3 consists of 12 residues. Germline V CDR1 and CDR2: SGHDN, FVKESK. The DNA for the CDR3 is TGTGCCAGCAGCCGAATGGGGAATGAGCAGTTCTTC. Residues: CASSRMGNEQFF.

In DNA, the CDR3 is TGTGCCAGCAGTGAATTGACTTCACCCCTCCACTTT. Translating it yields CASSELTSPLHF. The V and J genes are TRBV2 and TRBJ1-6, with D unclear. The V gene's germline CDR1 is SNHLY and CDR2 FYNNEI. The CDR3 length is 12 residues. With 2 bases removed from V and 9 bases from J, the gap between germline ends came to 5 bases.

This clonotype came up a few times. The V and J genes are TRBV30 and TRBJ1-1; 7 positions agree with TRBD1. Germline CDR1 GTSNPN, CDR2 SVGIG (reference sequence). This CDR3 comprises 15 residues. The V segment lost 0 bases and the J segment 4 bases; nucleotides outside the gene matches: 8. CDR3 region: CAWSVRGTVGTEAFF. The DNA for the CDR3 is TGTGCCTGGAGTGTACGTGGGACAGTGGGCACTGAAGCTTTCTTT.

The rearrangement uses TRBV20-1 and TRBJ1-2; D is uncertain. The CDR3 extends over 12 amino acids. Trimming stripped 0 bases from V and 5 bases from J, with 7 bases between. Germline assignment: CDR1 DFQATT and CDR2 SNEGSKA (reference sequence). The CDR3 DNA sequence: TGCAGTGCTAGAGAGGAGACGTATGGCTACACCTTC. This gives the protein CSAREETYGYTF.

The rearrangement joins TRBV12-3 or TRBV12-4 to TRBJ1-3, with TRBD1 identical over 7 bases. With V trimmed by 6 bases and J by 4 bases, 3 bases remained unmatched. There are 13 residues in the CDR3. CDR3 protein: CASSQGGGNTIYF. The CDR3 nucleotides are TGTGCCAGCAGCCAGGGGGGAGGAAACACCATATATTTT.

This clonotype was seen more than once but under ten times. The chain is built from TRBV4-3 and TRBJ2-3; 9 bases are a match to TRBD2. Per the germline V gene, CDR1 is LGHNA and CDR2 is YSLEER. The CDR3 covers 17 residues. V dropped 0 bases and J dropped 2; count of bases not matched to a gene: 6. CDR3 coding DNA: TGCGCCAGCAGCCAAGACGCTAGCGGGGTGATCACAGATACGCAGTATTTT. Amino acids: CASSQDASGVITDTQYF.

V usage is TRBV14 and J usage is TRBJ2-1; D possibly matches TRBD1 or TRBD2 (5 bases each). V dropped 3 bases and J dropped 4 bases, with 16 bases sitting between them. Germline values: CDR1 SGHDN, CDR2 FVKESK. The CDR3 loop spans 16 amino acids. CDR3 region: CASSQVRGPSYNEQFF. As DNA, the CDR3 is TGTGCCAGCAGCCAGGTTCGGGGCCCGTCTTACAATGAGCAGTTCTTC.

The chain links TRBV20-1 to TRBJ1-2, with 7 bases fitting TRBD1. The V gene's germline CDR1 is DFQATT and CDR2 SNEGSKA (reference sequence). The CDR3 runs 15 residues. V shed 2 bases, J shed 1 base, and the junction held 7 bases outside the gene matches. CDR3 amino acids: CSARQPGQLNYGYTF. The DNA of the CDR3 is TGCAGTGCTAGACAACCGGGACAGCTTAACTATGGCTACACCTTC.

The J gene is TRBJ2-3, the V gene TRBV6-5; possibly TRBD2 for D (7 bases). CDR3 length: 15 amino acids. Germline CDR1 is MNHEY and CDR2 is SVGAGI. V lost 10 bases and J 2 bases, leaving 19 bases between the germline ends. The CDR3 region is CATSGASGPTDTQYF. The CDR3, as DNA: TGTGCCACCTCAGGGGCTAGCGGACCCACAGATACGCAGTATTTT.

The chain carries TRBV5-5 and TRBJ2-1; 10 bases fit TRBD2. With 6 bases clipped from V and 8 bases from J, the junction kept 11 bases outside the gene matches. Germline CDR1 SGHKS, CDR2 YYEKEE (reference sequence). The CDR3 loop spans 15 amino acids. This CDR3 reads CASTSLSGGRDEQFF. The CDR3 region has the DNA TGTGCCAGCACCTCACTTAGCGGGGGGAGAGATGAGCAGTTCTTC.

This clonotype was observed a few times. The chain carries TRBV7-2 and TRBJ1-1; the D is unclear. The CDR3 totals 15 residues. Germline V gene data show CDR1 as SGHTA and CDR2 as FQGNSA. Trimming cost V 1 base and J 1 base, with 10 bases left between them. DNA for the CDR3: TGTGCCAGCAGCTTAGTCAACAGCCGGAACACTGAAGCTTTCTTT. Encoded protein: CASSLVNSRNTEAFF.

This clonotype was detected a few times. The chain recombines TRBV19 with TRBJ1-2; D may be TRBD1 (6 bases). CDR1 is LNHDA and CDR2 is SQIVND in the germline V gene (reference sequence). The CDR3 extends over 15 amino acids. The V gene lost 5 bases and the J gene lost 1 base, with 14 bases spanning the gap. This chain's CDR3 is CASSPGQLNNYGYTF. The CDR3 DNA follows: TGTGCCAGTAGTCCCGGACAGCTCAATAACTATGGCTACACCTTC.

The V gene is TRBV6-5, the J gene TRBJ2-4, with D hard to call. Judging by the DNA end, TRBJ2-7 fits better; the J call may be wrong. Germline V gene sequence: CDR1 MNHEY, CDR2 SVGAGI. The CDR3 totals 14 residues. The CDR3 DNA reads TGTGCCAGCAGTTACTCGGGCAGAACCTACGAGCAGTACTTC. Its translation is CASSYSGRTYEQYF.

The chain couples TRBV6-2 or TRBV6-3 to TRBJ2-1, with D possibly TRBD2 on 6 matching bases. Trimming took off 6 bases at V and 7 bases at J, with 16 bases between the two ends. The CDR3 covers 14 residues. Germline V gene data show CDR1 as MNHEY and CDR2 as SVGEGT. The CDR3, as DNA: TGTGCCAGCAGCAAAAGCGGGTCCTCTAATGAGCAGTTCTTC. This gives the protein CASSKSGSSNEQFF.

The chain couples TRBV19 to TRBJ1-2, with D possibly being TRBD1 (6 bases). Deletions cut 1 base from V and 8 bases from J, with 20 bases between. CDR1 is LNHDA and CDR2 is SQIVND in the germline V gene (reference sequence). CDR3 length equals 16 residues. CDR3 bases: TGTGCCAGTAGTATAGGATTCTCCGGGACATATTCCGGCTACACCTTC. This gives the protein CASSIGFSGTYSGYTF.

This clonotype has more than one count but fewer than ten. The rearrangement links TRBV2 to TRBJ2-7; no firm D call. This CDR3 has 10 amino acids. Trimming removed 6 bases at V and 4 bases at J, with 4 bases between. The germline V gene has CDR1 SNHLY and CDR2 FYNNEI. CDR3 in DNA: TGTGCCAGCAGCAGATACGAGCAGTACTTC. Its protein product is CASSRYEQYF.

The V call is TRBV12-3 or TRBV12-4, the J call TRBJ2-5; D perhaps matches TRBD2 (6 bases). Between the trimmed V and J ends, which lost 7 bases and 1 base, there was a span of 10 bases. CDR3 size: 13 residues. CDR3 nucleotides: TGTGCCAGCAACCGGGGGACCCAAGAGACCCAGTACTTC. The encoded protein is CASNRGTQETQYF.

The chain has TRBV28 and TRBJ1-1; no definite D call. Germline loops: CDR1 MDHEN, CDR2 SYDVKM. The CDR3 runs 15 residues. The V gene lost 4 bases and the J gene lost 5 bases, with 17 bases spanning the gap. CDR3 bases: TGTGCCAGCAGTTCCCCCGGCGGGCCGGGAACTGAAGCTTTCTTT. Its protein product is CASSSPGGPGTEAFF.